This T cell receptor beta chain was obtained from a study of OX40 agonist ivuxolimab in advanced cancers. The germline V gene encodes CDR1 MNHNY and CDR2 SVGAGI (reference sequence). The V and J ends lost 6 bases and 9 bases respectively, with 15 bases between them. The CDR3 spans 14 residues. Clones were read by immunoSEQ multiplex PCR, and TCRdb kept only the in-frame ones, dropping some. The profile shows about 120,000 clones, 89% of them singletons. There are a few counts of this clone. The sample here was CD4+ or CD8+ T cells sorted from blood, taken in a trial of the OX40 agonist ivuxolimab. The sequence was collected from an adult with an advanced solid tumor such as melanoma, head and neck, liver or kidney cancer. The genes are TRBV6-6 and TRBJ1-6; D unresolved. DNA for the CDR3: TGTGCCAGCAGGGAGGGCAGCCAGCCTTCACCCCTCCACTTT. Encoded protein: CASREGSQPSPLHF.